The 24 T cell receptor beta chains below were found in one sample sequenced in a study of cytomegalovirus exposure and HLA in healthy donors. The study ran its PCR with 60 Vbeta and 13 Jbeta primers. TCRdb's copy holds only in-frame clones and misses some; the assay was immunoSEQ multiplex PCR. The table includes 85,000 to 90,000 clones, less than 80% detected once. The sequencing sample was made of PBMCs. Receptors were obtained from a man aged 30-40 years in good health and CMV-seronegative.

The chain links TRBV30 to TRBJ1-4, with TRBD1 identical over 11 bases. Germline V gene data show CDR1 as GTSNPN and CDR2 as SVGIG (reference sequence). V trimming: 6 bases; J trimming: 6 bases; junction bases outside the gene matches: 6. This CDR3 has 14 amino acids. CDR3 amino acids: CACLPGQGDEKLFF. The CDR3 DNA reads TGTGCCTGTTTACCGGGACAGGGGGATGAAAAACTGTTTTTT.

This chain connects TRBV4-1 to TRBJ2-7, with TRBD2 matching 10 bases. This CDR3 is built from 15 residues. Germline V lookup: CDR1 MGHRA, CDR2 YSYEKL. V trimming: 0 bases; J trimming: 4 bases; junction bases outside the gene matches: 3. This chain's CDR3 is CASSQELAGLYEQYF. Here the CDR3 DNA reads TGCGCCAGCAGCCAAGAACTAGCGGGACTTTACGAGCAGTACTTC.

V and J are TRBV10-3 and TRBJ1-5; maybe TRBD1 (5 bases). The CDR3 is 13 amino acids. V was pared by 7 bases and J by 4 bases, with 11 bases between. Germline CDR1 reads ENHRY; CDR2 reads SYGVKD. The DNA for the CDR3 is TGTGCCATCACGGGGGAAGGTAATCAGCCCCAGCATTTT. Encoded protein: CAITGEGNQPQHF.

CDR3 coding DNA: TGTGCCAGCAGTGTAGCAGGGCCGTACGAGCAGTACTTC. Its protein is CASSVAGPYEQYF. This chain uses TRBV25-1 with TRBJ2-7; a weak D match, TRBD1 (5 bases). In germline, CDR1 is MGHDK, CDR2 SYGVNS. The CDR3 covers 13 residues. V gave up 4 bases and J gave up 4 bases, with 11 bases separating them.

The gene calls are TRBV18 and TRBJ1-6, with 9 bases aligning to TRBD1. V lost 8 bases and J lost 8; bases outside the gene matches: 10. The CDR3 sequence is 15 residues long. Looked up from germline, CDR1 is KGHSH and CDR2 is LQKENI. CDR3 nucleotide sequence: TGTGCCAGCGCGCGGCCGGGACAGGGTTATTCACCCCTCCACTTT. Its translation: CASARPGQGYSPLHF.

This clone was seen only once. V gene TRBV29-1 combines with J gene TRBJ2-7, with a possible D match to TRBD1 (6 bases). This CDR3 is 10 amino acids long. Germline CDR1 and CDR2: SQVTM and ANQGSEA. V lost 4 bases and J 5 bases, leaving 6 bases between the germline ends. CDR3 protein: CSVGQDEQYF. The CDR3 coding sequence is TGCAGCGTTGGACAGGACGAGCAGTACTTC.

The gene calls are TRBV19 and TRBJ1-5; D is uncertain. CDR3 size: 14 residues. V was clipped by 3 bases and J by 3 bases, with 9 bases between them. Looked up from germline, CDR1 is LNHDA and CDR2 is SQIVND (reference sequence). CDR3 sequence (DNA): TGTGCCAGTAGTATTGGGCAGACCAATCAGCCCCAGCATTTT. This encodes CASSIGQTNQPQHF.

A few counts support this clone. Here the CDR3 DNA reads TGCGCCAGCAGCCAAGGGTTGACAGGGCGCGAGCAGTACTTC. Its translation is CASSQGLTGREQYF. The J gene is TRBJ2-7, the V gene TRBV4-1; 7 positions agree with TRBD1. The trim removed 1 base at V and 6 bases at J, leaving 6 bases unmatched. The germline V gene encodes CDR1 MGHRA and CDR2 YSYEKL. There are 14 residues in the CDR3.

The gene calls are TRBV28 and TRBJ1-1; no definite D call. CDR3 length: 11 amino acids. The germline V and J ends were trimmed by 7 bases and 6 bases, with 9 bases remaining between them. Germline values: CDR1 MDHEN, CDR2 SYDVKM. The CDR3, as DNA: TGTGCCAGCACCCACAGCTCTGAAGCTTTCTTT. Residues: CASTHSSEAFF.

This clone was seen more than once but under ten times. V and J are TRBV15 and TRBJ1-1; 7 nucleotides line up with TRBD1. The length of the CDR3 is 15 residues. Germline V gene lookup returns CDR1 LNHNV and CDR2 YYDKDF (reference sequence). Germline trimming cut 1 base from V and 4 bases from J; bases unmatched to any gene: 6. The chain's CDR3 is CATSRGGTAGTEAFF. For the CDR3, the DNA is TGTGCCACCAGCAGAGGCGGGACAGCCGGCACTGAAGCTTTCTTT.

V and J are TRBV5-6 and TRBJ2-3; TRBD1 is a possible D gene (5 bases). CDR3 length equals 17 residues. V dropped 1 base and J dropped 2 bases, with 17 bases sitting between them. Germline lookup yields CDR1 SGHDT and CDR2 YYEEEE. This chain's CDR3 is CASSLRPRGISTDTQYF. In DNA form, the CDR3 reads TGTGCCAGCAGCTTGAGGCCAAGGGGTATTTCCACAGATACGCAGTATTTT.

This rearrangement joins TRBV30 to TRBJ2-7; D not resolved. Germline V lookup: CDR1 GTSNPN, CDR2 SVGIG (reference sequence). V was pared by 3 bases and J by 0 bases, with 12 bases between. The CDR3 loop spans 14 amino acids. CDR3 amino acids: CAWSEDTDSYEQYF. CDR3 bases: TGTGCCTGGAGCGAAGACACAGACTCCTACGAGCAGTACTTC.

This chain connects TRBV18 to TRBJ2-5; D might be TRBD2 (5 bases). The CDR3 loop spans 15 amino acids. The V end was cut by 4 bases, the J end by 6 bases, with 18 bases between. Germline assignment: CDR1 KGHSH and CDR2 LQKENI. CDR3 sequence reads: CASSRTPEVLQTQYF. As DNA, the CDR3 is TGTGCCAGCTCACGAACGCCGGAGGTCCTCCAGACCCAGTACTTC.

This chain joins TRBV11-3 and TRBJ1-1; no definite D call. CDR3 length: 16 amino acids. CDR1 is SGHNT and CDR2 is YENEEA in the germline V gene. Trimming stripped 1 base from V and 0 bases from J, with 12 bases between. This CDR3 is CASSLVRHEMNTEAFF. In DNA form, the CDR3 reads TGTGCCAGCAGCTTAGTACGACACGAAATGAACACTGAAGCTTTCTTT.

V usage is TRBV28 and J usage is TRBJ2-7; 9 bases fit TRBD1. CDR1 and CDR2 (germline): MDHEN, SYDVKM. The ends lost 3 bases at V and 6 bases at J; junction bases unmatched: 9. The CDR3 has 15 residues. CDR3 residues: CASSFGTGRIGEQYF. The CDR3 bases are TGTGCCAGCAGTTTTGGGACAGGGAGAATAGGCGAGCAGTACTTC.

This clone is a singleton in its sample. The chain uses TRBV7-2 and TRBJ1-2; maybe TRBD1 (6 bases). CDR3 length: 14 amino acids. The germline CDR1 and CDR2 sequences are SGHTA and FQGNSA. V lost 4 bases to trimming and J lost 9 bases, with 18 bases between them. CDR3 DNA: TGTGCCAGCAGCTCCCTAGGGGGGGGATCCCGCTACACCTTC. Amino acid sequence: CASSSLGGGSRYTF.

The chain recombines TRBV11-2 with TRBJ2-1, with TRBD2 identical over 9 bases. V was clipped by 2 bases and J by 5 bases; unmatched bases: 10. This CDR3 contains 17 residues. From germline, CDR1 is SGHAT and CDR2 FQNNGV. The CDR3 protein is CASSLSGIAGVNNEQFF. Written as DNA, the CDR3 is TGTGCCAGCAGCTTATCTGGGATAGCGGGAGTTAACAATGAGCAGTTCTTC.

The rearrangement links TRBV7-2 to TRBJ2-6; D is ambiguous. Germline V CDR1 and CDR2: SGHTA, FQGNSA. The V and J ends lost 5 bases and 4 bases respectively, with 9 bases between them. The CDR3 length is 14 residues. CDR3 protein: CASSPFYGANVLTF. DNA of the CDR3: TGTGCCAGCAGCCCGTTCTACGGGGCCAACGTCCTGACTTTC.

This rearrangement joins TRBV10-1 to TRBJ2-7; 12 nucleotides match TRBD2. The trim removed 3 bases at V and 4 bases at J, leaving 7 bases unmatched. Germline loops: CDR1 WNHNN, CDR2 SYGVQD (reference sequence). There are 16 residues in the CDR3. CDR3 sequence reads: CASSDPSGRAGYEQYF. The CDR3, as DNA: TGCGCCAGCAGTGACCCTAGCGGGAGGGCCGGTTACGAGCAGTACTTC.

The chain links TRBV6-5 to TRBJ1-4; D is unresolved. V gave up 0 bases and J gave up 3 bases, with 11 bases separating them. From germline, CDR1 is MNHEY and CDR2 SVGAGI. The CDR3 runs 16 residues. CDR3 coding DNA: TGTGCCAGCAGTTACTCGTGGGCAGCGGCTAATGAAAAACTGTTTTTT. Its translation is CASSYSWAAANEKLFF.

V usage is TRBV4-1 and J usage is TRBJ1-1, with D unclear. The CDR3 is 14 residues long. Germline CDR1 reads MGHRA; CDR2 reads YSYEKL. Trimming pared 1 base from V and 0 bases from J, leaving 6 bases between. CDR3 loop: CASSQGPMNTEAFF. Here the CDR3 DNA reads TGCGCCAGCAGCCAAGGGCCCATGAACACTGAAGCTTTCTTT.

The chain combines TRBV27 with TRBJ1-2, with 7 bases fitting TRBD1. CDR3 length: 12 amino acids. The germline gives CDR1 MNHEY, CDR2 SMNVEV (reference sequence). V lost 6 bases to trimming and J lost 8 bases; unmatched junction nucleotides: 6. The CDR3 region has the DNA TGTGCCAGCAGAGAGGGGGCGAGAGGCTACACCTTC. This translates into CASREGARGYTF.

In this sample, this clone turned up a few times. V gene TRBV30 combines with J gene TRBJ2-2; D is ambiguous. Trimming shortened V by 1 base and J by 5 bases, and 5 bases separated the two germline ends. Germline V CDR1 and CDR2: GTSNPN, SVGIG (reference sequence). The CDR3 totals 12 residues. CDR3 loop: CAWSAETGELFF. The CDR3 DNA reads TGTGCCTGGAGTGCGGAGACCGGGGAGCTGTTTTTT.

The rearrangement joins TRBV7-9 to TRBJ1-6; TRBD1 matches at 7 bases. This CDR3 contains 16 residues. CDR1 is SEHNR and CDR2 is FQNEAQ in the germline V gene (reference sequence). V gave up 1 base and J gave up 7 bases; unmatched junction bases: 7. The CDR3 loop is CASSLDWDRPNSPLHF. The CDR3 coding sequence is TGTGCCAGCAGCTTAGATTGGGACAGACCCAATTCACCCCTCCACTTT.